Listed here are 32 T cell receptor beta chains from one sample, sequenced in a study of response to subunit inactivated influenza vaccine. TCRdb re-called the RT-PCR reads through MiXCR, storing one row per CDR3 protein. In the table there are 500,000 to 600,000 distinct CDR3 sequences, over 10% of which are singletons. This specimen consisted of PBMCs from blood, obtained roughly 47 days after vaccination. The receptor source for this set is a man aged 45 to 65 who received an inactivated influenza vaccine.

Only a few counts were recorded for this clonotype. The rearrangement links TRBV11-2 to TRBJ1-1; no firm D call. Per the germline V gene, CDR1 is SGHAT and CDR2 is FQNNGV. Trimming removed 5 bases from V and 0 bases from J, with 10 bases in between. This CDR3 is built from 14 residues. The chain's CDR3 is CASSLHYLNTEAFF. The CDR3 DNA is TGTGCCAGCAGCCTACACTATTTGAACACTGAAGCTTTCTTT.

Worth noting for this clonotype: Sequence at one end of the junction differs from germline and may be a read error. The genes are TRBV28 and TRBJ2-7; 9 bases are shared with TRBD2. This CDR3 has 14 amino acids. Germline assignment: CDR1 MDHEN and CDR2 SYDVKM. The CDR3 coding sequence is TGTGCCAGCAGTTTCGGCGGGAGGGCCTACGAGCGGTACTTC. This sequence encodes CASSFGGRAYERYF.

In its sample, this clonotype was seen a few times. The chain has TRBV6-2 or TRBV6-3 and TRBJ1-6; 7 bases align to TRBD1. This CDR3 has 16 residues. V dropped 6 bases and J dropped 7; count of bases not matched to a gene: 12. Germline V gene data show CDR1 as MNHEY and CDR2 as SVGEGT. The CDR3 sequence: CASRPGARGINSPLHF. CDR3 coding DNA: TGTGCCAGCAGGCCCGGGGCCAGGGGGATCAATTCACCCCTCCACTTT.

This clonotype was counted ten times or more. The V and J genes are TRBV5-6 and TRBJ2-1; no definite D call. Germline CDR1 is SGHDT and CDR2 is YYEEEE. With 4 bases removed from V and 9 bases from J, the gap between germline ends came to 11 bases. The CDR3 sequence is 12 residues long. The CDR3 DNA reads as TGTGCCAGCAGCGCGACCGGGCGTGAGCAGTTCTTC. Translation gives CASSATGREQFF.

The V call is TRBV7-6, the J call TRBJ2-1; 14 bases map to TRBD2. The junction had 4 bases not matched to a gene; V was cut back by 0 bases and J by 9 bases. The CDR3 covers 16 residues. CDR1 SGHVS and CDR2 FNYEAQ come from the germline V gene. CDR3 DNA: TGTGCCAGCAGCTTAGCTGGACTAGCGGGAGGTTCTGAGCAGTTCTTC. Its translation: CASSLAGLAGGSEQFF.

The chain recombines TRBV5-1 with TRBJ1-5; a possible D gene is TRBD1 (5 bases). V dropped 0 bases and J dropped 2 bases, with 15 bases sitting between them. Germline V gene sequence: CDR1 SGHRS, CDR2 YFSETQ. CDR3 length: 17 residues. CDR3: CASSLDVGVAGNQPQHF. In DNA form, the CDR3 reads TGCGCCAGCAGCTTGGACGTAGGGGTGGCCGGCAATCAGCCCCAGCATTTT.

CDR3: CASSYRGLGQPQHF. Here the CDR3 DNA reads TGTGCCAGCAGTTACAGGGGGCTTGGACAGCCCCAGCATTTT. This chain joins TRBV12-3 or TRBV12-4 and TRBJ1-5; 9 bases agree with TRBD1. Losses at the gene ends were 4 bases for V and 7 bases for J; bases not matched to a gene: 5. There are 14 residues in the CDR3.

This clonotype was detected ten times or more. The rearrangement links TRBV9 to TRBJ2-5; D remains ambiguous. Trimming pared 3 bases from V and 5 bases from J, leaving 14 bases between. The germline gives CDR1 SGDLS, CDR2 YYNGEE. The CDR3 sequence is 14 residues long. CDR3 residues: CASSARHGRETQYF. Written as DNA, the CDR3 is TGTGCCAGCAGCGCACGACACGGTCGGGAGACCCAGTACTTC.

This clonotype has just a few counts. The chain combines TRBV20-1 with TRBJ1-5, with D uncertain. The germline gives CDR1 DFQATT, CDR2 SNEGSKA (reference sequence). The CDR3 spans 14 residues. The V gene lost 3 bases and the J gene lost 3 bases, with 12 bases spanning the gap. The CDR3 region is CSASGYSNNQPQHF. Written as DNA, the CDR3 is TGCAGTGCTAGTGGGTACAGTAACAATCAGCCCCAGCATTTT.

In its sample, this clonotype was seen a few times. The chain carries TRBV5-1 and TRBJ2-1; the match to TRBD2 covers 9 bases. Germline CDR1 SGHRS, CDR2 YFSETQ. The V segment lost 1 base and the J segment 0 bases; nucleotides outside the gene matches: 5. The CDR3 extends over 17 amino acids. Here the CDR3 reads CASSLTSGFSSYNEQFF. The CDR3 DNA is TGCGCCAGCAGCTTGACTAGCGGGTTCAGCTCCTACAATGAGCAGTTCTTC.

The rearrangement joins TRBV12-3 or TRBV12-4 to TRBJ1-5; D remains unclear. V gave up 6 bases and J gave up 0 bases, with 9 bases separating them. This CDR3 has 14 residues. CDR3 residues: CASSMGLSNQPQHF. CDR3 DNA: TGTGCCAGCAGCATGGGCCTTAGCAATCAGCCCCAGCATTTT.

This chain connects TRBV20-1 to TRBJ2-7; TRBD1 aligns across 11 bases. CDR3 size: 13 residues. After removal of 6 bases from V and 5 bases from J, the junction contained 6 bases not matched to a gene. Germline V gene sequence: CDR1 DFQATT, CDR2 SNEGSKA (reference sequence). CDR3 in DNA: TGCAGTGCCCTTGGGGACAGGGGGGACGAGCAGTACTTC. It specifies CSALGDRGDEQYF.

This clonotype has a handful of counts. The genes are TRBV12-3 or TRBV12-4 and TRBJ2-1, with 13 nucleotides matching TRBD2. The junction had 7 bases not matched to a gene; V was cut back by 4 bases and J by 7 bases. This CDR3 is 16 amino acids long. The CDR3 here is CASSSPLTSGGNEQFF. CDR3 nucleotide sequence: TGTGCCAGCAGTTCTCCCCTGACTAGCGGGGGGAATGAGCAGTTCTTC.

V gene TRBV20-1 combines with J gene TRBJ2-7; TRBD2 aligns across 8 bases. V lost 2 bases and J lost 0; bases outside the gene matches: 15. The CDR3 consists of 18 residues. Germline CDR1 reads DFQATT; CDR2 reads SNEGSKA (reference sequence). The CDR3 sequence: CSARPLAGPPGSSYEQYF. The CDR3, as DNA: TGCAGTGCTAGACCTCTAGCGGGCCCCCCGGGTAGCTCCTACGAGCAGTACTTC.

This clonotype appeared a few times. V is TRBV6-5 and J is TRBJ1-2, with 7 bases aligning to TRBD1. The J segment lost 4 bases and the V segment lost 2 bases, leaving 7 bases of the junction unmatched. The CDR3 is 15 residues long. Per germline, CDR1 MNHEY and CDR2 SVGAGI. CDR3 protein: CASSYRTGKGYGYTF. The CDR3, as DNA: TGTGCCAGCAGTTACCGGACAGGAAAGGGCTATGGCTACACCTTC.

This clonotype was recorded many times. This sequence joins TRBV5-1 and TRBJ2-1, with 7 bases fitting TRBD2. CDR1 is SGHRS and CDR2 is YFSETQ in the germline V gene. V was clipped by 0 bases and J by 0 bases; unmatched bases: 3. The CDR3 is 16 amino acids. CDR3 in DNA: TGCGCCAGCAGCTTGGCCGGGAGGAGCTCCTACAATGAGCAGTTCTTC. This gives the protein CASSLAGRSSYNEQFF. Full variable domain (remainder filled in from reference TRBV5-1 and TRBJ2-1): KAGVTQTPRYLIKTRGQQVTLSCSPISGHRSVSWYQQTPGQGLQFLFEYFSETQRNKGNFPGRFSGRQFSNSRSEMNVSTLELGDSALYLCASSLAGRSSYNEQFFGPGTRLTVL.

V usage is TRBV5-1 and J usage is TRBJ2-1, with TRBD1 as a possible D gene (5 bases). Germline CDR1 is SGHRS and CDR2 is YFSETQ. This CDR3 has 16 residues. V gave up 0 bases and J gave up 1 base, with 11 bases separating them. CDR3 sequence reads: CASSLEDIPSYNEQFF. CDR3 DNA: TGCGCCAGCAGCTTGGAGGACATTCCTTCCTACAATGAGCAGTTCTTC.

J is TRBJ2-7 and V is TRBV18; 9 nucleotides align to TRBD1. There are 14 residues in the CDR3. Germline CDR1 is KGHSH and CDR2 is LQKENI. V lost 3 bases, J lost 4 bases, and 4 bases stayed unmatched. This chain's CDR3 is CASSPRTGEYEQYF. The CDR3 bases are TGTGCCAGCTCACCCCGGACAGGGGAATACGAGCAGTACTTC. The whole variable domain, filled in from reference TRBV18 and TRBJ2-7, reads NAGVMQNPRHLVRRRGQEARLRCSPMKGHSHVYWYRQLPEEGLKFMVYLQKENIIDESGMPKERFSAEFPKEGPSILRIQQVVRGDSAAYFCASSPRTGEYEQYFGPGTRLTVT.

This clonotype was picked up a small number of times. The rearrangement uses TRBV4-3 and TRBJ1-4; D is unresolved. The CDR3 contains 15 residues. In germline, CDR1 is LGHNA, CDR2 YSLEER. Trimming removed 0 bases at V and 8 bases at J, with 13 bases between. The CDR3 DNA sequence: TGCGCCAGCAGCCAAGATGGCCCCGGCAACGAAAAACTGTTTTTT. Translating it yields CASSQDGPGNEKLFF.

The chain employs TRBV5-1 and TRBJ2-3; 8 nucleotides match TRBD1. CDR3 length equals 16 residues. The V gene's germline CDR1 is SGHRS and CDR2 YFSETQ. The V gene end was trimmed by 3 bases and the J gene end by 3 bases; junction bases not matched to a gene: 9. CDR3 amino acids: CASSSRQGLETDTQYF. The CDR3 coding sequence is TGCGCCAGCAGCTCCAGACAGGGGCTTGAGACAGATACGCAGTATTTT.

V usage is TRBV28 and J usage is TRBJ2-7; 10 bases fit TRBD2. J was trimmed by 0 bases and V by 5 bases; bases with no gene match: 7. The CDR3 spans 16 residues. Germline assignment: CDR1 MDHEN and CDR2 SYDVKM. The CDR3 nucleotides are TGTGCCAGCAGTCCAACGAGACTAGCGGGCTCCTACGAGCAGTACTTC. Translating gives CASSPTRLAGSYEQYF.

A word on this clonotype: This may be a read error: a much more frequent sequence differs by one nucleotide. V and J are TRBV12-3 or TRBV12-4 and TRBJ2-7; tentative D call: TRBD1 (6 bases). The CDR3 covers 18 residues. This CDR3 is CTSSFAGSSRGRKYEQYF. CDR3 coding DNA: TGTACCAGCAGTTTCGCCGGTAGCTCCAGGGGCCGAAAATACGAGCAGTACTTC.

The chain carries TRBV18 and TRBJ2-7, with D possibly being TRBD1 or TRBD2 (5 bases each). This CDR3 has 13 residues. In germline, CDR1 is KGHSH, CDR2 LQKENI. Trimming removed 6 bases from V and 2 bases from J, with 11 bases in between. Here the CDR3 reads CASSPGAPYEQYF. Here the CDR3 DNA reads TGTGCCAGCTCTCCCGGGGCACCCTACGAGCAGTACTTC.

This clonotype was observed at least ten times. This chain uses TRBV5-1 with TRBJ2-7, with a weak D call TRBD1 (6 bases). Germline CDR1 and CDR2: SGHRS and YFSETQ. There are 13 residues in the CDR3. V shed 3 bases and J shed 6 bases, with 13 bases lying between them. CDR3 nucleotide sequence: TGCGCCAGCAGCTATACGGACAGATCCGAGCAGTACTTC. Translating it yields CASSYTDRSEQYF.

The sample holds a few counts of this clonotype. This chain connects TRBV10-3 to TRBJ2-7; D gene unclear. CDR3 length equals 12 residues. Germline V gives CDR1 ENHRY, CDR2 SYGVKD. Trimming took off 6 bases at V and 6 bases at J, with 12 bases between the two ends. CDR3 coding DNA: TGTGCCATCAGCCGCGAGGTTCTCGAGCAGTACTTC. This gives the protein CAISREVLEQYF.

Only a few counts were recorded for this clonotype. The gene calls are TRBV6-5 and TRBJ2-7; 11 bases align to TRBD2. Trimming cost V 0 bases and J 1 base; bases outside gene matches: 5. Germline-derived CDR1 and CDR2 are MNHEY and SVGAGI. This CDR3 contains 17 residues. The CDR3 nucleotides read TGTGCCAGCAGTTACTCGGGGACTAGCGGACTTTCCTACGAGCAGTACTTC. This sequence encodes CASSYSGTSGLSYEQYF.

This clonotype came up a few times. This chain links TRBV7-2 with TRBJ2-7, with 7 nucleotides matching TRBD2. V dropped 0 bases and J dropped 2; count of bases not matched to a gene: 7. The length of the CDR3 is 16 residues. Per germline, CDR1 SGHTA and CDR2 FQGNSA. The CDR3 DNA reads as TGTGCCAGCAGCTTAGCGCTGACTAGCTCAGCCTACGAGCAGTACTTC. It is translated as CASSLALTSSAYEQYF.

This clonotype came up many times. This chain links TRBV4-2 with TRBJ2-3; no clear D gene. Trimming removed 5 bases from V and 0 bases from J, with 6 bases in between. CDR1 and CDR2 (germline): LGHNA, YNFKEQ. This CDR3 comprises 13 residues. The CDR3 coding sequence is TGTGCCAGCAGCACCGACAGCACAGATACGCAGTATTTT. This translates into CASSTDSTDTQYF.

The chain is built from TRBV6-5 and TRBJ2-7, with TRBD2 matching over 8 bases. V dropped 0 bases and J dropped 3; count of bases not matched to a gene: 10. Germline CDR1 MNHEY, CDR2 SVGAGI. The CDR3 totals 17 residues. The CDR3, as DNA: TGTGCCAGCAGTTACTCGAGGTGGACTAGCCCGAACTACGAGCAGTACTTC. Residues: CASSYSRWTSPNYEQYF.

This chain connects TRBV4-2 to TRBJ2-1; D might be TRBD1 (6 bases). Trimming removed 0 bases at V and 4 bases at J, with 10 bases between. The germline CDR1 and CDR2 sequences are LGHNA and YNFKEQ. This CDR3 has 15 amino acids. Here the CDR3 DNA reads TGTGCCAGCAGCCAAGATTGGACAGATTACAATGAGCAGTTCTTC. Protein: CASSQDWTDYNEQFF.

This clonotype was counted ten times or more. Here the CDR3 reads CRFDRGLSNTEAFF. The CDR3 DNA follows: TGCAGATTTGACAGGGGGCTTTCGAACACTGAAGCTTTCTTT. The chain combines TRBV20-1 with TRBJ1-1; 10 nucleotides match TRBD1. The CDR3 runs to 14 residues. Germline CDR1 reads DFQATT; CDR2 reads SNEGSKA (reference sequence).

The chain uses TRBV28 and TRBJ2-2; 12 bases line up with TRBD2. The CDR3 is 15 amino acids. In germline, CDR1 is MDHEN, CDR2 SYDVKM. The trim removed 7 bases at V and 4 bases at J, leaving 4 bases unmatched. The CDR3 reads CASTPTSGGTGELFF. For the CDR3, the DNA is TGTGCCAGCACCCCGACTAGCGGGGGCACCGGGGAGCTGTTTTTT. Based on the CDR3 plus reference TRBV28 and TRBJ2-2, the full variable domain is DVKVTQSSRYLVKRTGEKVFLECVQDMDHENMFWYRQDPGLGLRLIYFSYDVKMKEKGDIPEGYSVSREKKERFSLILESASTNQTSMYLCASTPTSGGTGELFFGEGSRLTVL.